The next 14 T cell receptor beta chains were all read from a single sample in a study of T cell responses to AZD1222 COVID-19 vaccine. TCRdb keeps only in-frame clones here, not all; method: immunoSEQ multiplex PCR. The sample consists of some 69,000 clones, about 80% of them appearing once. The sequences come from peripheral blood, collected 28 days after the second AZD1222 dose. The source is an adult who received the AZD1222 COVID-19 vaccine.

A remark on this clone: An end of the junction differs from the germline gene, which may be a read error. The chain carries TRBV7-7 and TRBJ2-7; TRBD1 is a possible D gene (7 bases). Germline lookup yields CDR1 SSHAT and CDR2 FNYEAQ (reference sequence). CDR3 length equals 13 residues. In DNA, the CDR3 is TGTGCTAGCAGCTTAGGAGGGACAGACGAGCAGTACTTC. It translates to CASSLGGTDEQYF.

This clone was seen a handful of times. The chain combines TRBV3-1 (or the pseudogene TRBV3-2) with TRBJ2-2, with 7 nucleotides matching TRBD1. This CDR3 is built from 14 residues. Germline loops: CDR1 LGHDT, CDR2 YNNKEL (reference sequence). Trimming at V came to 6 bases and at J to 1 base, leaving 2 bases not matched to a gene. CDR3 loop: CASRDRENTGELFF. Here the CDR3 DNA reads TGTGCCAGCAGAGACAGGGAGAACACCGGGGAGCTGTTTTTT.

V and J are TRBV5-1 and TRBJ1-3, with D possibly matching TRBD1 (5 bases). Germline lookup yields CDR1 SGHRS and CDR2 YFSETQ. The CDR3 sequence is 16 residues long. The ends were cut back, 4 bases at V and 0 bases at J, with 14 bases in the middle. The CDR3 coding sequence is TGCGCCAGCAGCGGCCAGGGACCTAGCTCTGGAAACACCATATATTTT. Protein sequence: CASSGQGPSSGNTIYF.

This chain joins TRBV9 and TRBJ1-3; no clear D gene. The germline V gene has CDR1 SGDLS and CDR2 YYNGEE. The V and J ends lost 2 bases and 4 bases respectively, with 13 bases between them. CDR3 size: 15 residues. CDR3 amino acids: CASSVDSGGGNTIYF. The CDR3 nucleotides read TGTGCCAGCAGCGTGGACTCGGGTGGCGGAAACACCATATATTTT.

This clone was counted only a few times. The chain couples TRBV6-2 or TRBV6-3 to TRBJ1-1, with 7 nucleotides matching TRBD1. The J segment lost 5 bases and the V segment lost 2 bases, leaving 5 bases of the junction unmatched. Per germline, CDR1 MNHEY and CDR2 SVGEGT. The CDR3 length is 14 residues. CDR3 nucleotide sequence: TGTGCCAGCAGTTACCAGACAGGGAGGACTGAAGCTTTCTTT. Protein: CASSYQTGRTEAFF.

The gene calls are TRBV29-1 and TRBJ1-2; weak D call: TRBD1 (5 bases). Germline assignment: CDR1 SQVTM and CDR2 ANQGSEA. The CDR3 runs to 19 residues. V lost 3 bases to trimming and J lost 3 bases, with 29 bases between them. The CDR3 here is CSVDGPSETIRDGDYGYTF. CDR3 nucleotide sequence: TGCAGCGTTGACGGCCCCAGCGAAACTATCCGGGACGGGGACTATGGCTACACCTTC. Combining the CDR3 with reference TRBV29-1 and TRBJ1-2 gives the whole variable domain SAVISQKPSRDICQRGTSLTIQCQVDSQVTMMFWYRQQPGQSLTLIATANQGSEATYESGFVIDKFPISRPNLTFSTLTVSNMSPEDSSIYLCSVDGPSETIRDGDYGYTFGSGTRLTVV.

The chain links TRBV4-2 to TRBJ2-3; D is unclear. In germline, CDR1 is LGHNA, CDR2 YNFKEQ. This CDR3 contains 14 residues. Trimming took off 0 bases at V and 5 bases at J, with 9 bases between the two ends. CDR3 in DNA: TGTGCCAGCAGCCAAGATTTAGGGCGAGATACGCAGTATTTT. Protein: CASSQDLGRDTQYF.

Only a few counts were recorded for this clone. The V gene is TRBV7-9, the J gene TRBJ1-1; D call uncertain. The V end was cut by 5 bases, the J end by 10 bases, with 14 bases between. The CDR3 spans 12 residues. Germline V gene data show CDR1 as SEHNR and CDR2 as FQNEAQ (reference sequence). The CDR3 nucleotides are TGTGCCAGCAGCCCATTGGGCAGAGTAGCTTTCTTT. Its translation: CASSPLGRVAFF.

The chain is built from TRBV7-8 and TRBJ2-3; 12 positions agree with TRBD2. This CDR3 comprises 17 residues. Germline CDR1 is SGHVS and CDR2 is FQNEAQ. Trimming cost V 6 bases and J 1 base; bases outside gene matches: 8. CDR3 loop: CASRSRLAGAGTDTQYF. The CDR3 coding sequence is TGTGCCAGCAGATCTAGACTAGCGGGGGCCGGCACAGATACGCAGTATTTT.

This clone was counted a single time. CDR3: CASSQRTGGGYEQYF. CDR3 coding DNA: TGTGCCAGCAGCCAGAGGACAGGGGGCGGCTACGAGCAGTACTTC. V gene TRBV28 combines with J gene TRBJ2-7; 11 positions agree with TRBD1. Per the germline V gene, CDR1 is MDHEN and CDR2 is SYDVKM. Trimming cost V 6 bases and J 3 bases; bases outside gene matches: 7. The CDR3 runs to 15 residues. Combining the CDR3 with reference TRBV28 and TRBJ2-7 gives the whole variable domain DVKVTQSSRYLVKRTGEKVFLECVQDMDHENMFWYRQDPGLGLRLIYFSYDVKMKEKGDIPEGYSVSREKKERFSLILESASTNQTSMYLCASSQRTGGGYEQYFGPGTRLTVT.

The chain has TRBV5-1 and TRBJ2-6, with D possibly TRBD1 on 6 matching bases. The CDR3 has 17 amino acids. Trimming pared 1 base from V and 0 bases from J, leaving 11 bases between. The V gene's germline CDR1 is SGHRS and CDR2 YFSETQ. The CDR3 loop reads CASSLRGHDSGANVLTF. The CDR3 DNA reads TGCGCCAGCAGCTTGAGGGGACATGACTCTGGGGCCAACGTCCTGACTTTC.

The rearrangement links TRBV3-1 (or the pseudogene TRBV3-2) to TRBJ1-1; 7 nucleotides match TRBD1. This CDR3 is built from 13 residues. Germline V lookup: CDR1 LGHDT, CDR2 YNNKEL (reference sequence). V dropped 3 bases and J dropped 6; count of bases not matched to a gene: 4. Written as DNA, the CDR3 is TGTGCCAGCAGCCAGGAAACAGGGGCTGAAGCTTTCTTT. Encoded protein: CASSQETGAEAFF.

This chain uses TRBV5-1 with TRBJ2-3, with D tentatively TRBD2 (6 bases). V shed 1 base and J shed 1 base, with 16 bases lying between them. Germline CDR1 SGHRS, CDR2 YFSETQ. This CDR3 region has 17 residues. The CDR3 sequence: CASSLSSGGGGTDTQYF. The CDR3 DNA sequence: TGCGCCAGCAGCTTGAGTTCCGGGGGTGGAGGCACAGATACGCAGTATTTT.

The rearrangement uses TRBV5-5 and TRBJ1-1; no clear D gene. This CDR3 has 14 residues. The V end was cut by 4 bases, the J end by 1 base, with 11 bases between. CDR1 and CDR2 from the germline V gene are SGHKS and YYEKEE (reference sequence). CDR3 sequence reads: CASSPGAGNTEAFF. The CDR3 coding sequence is TGTGCCAGCAGCCCAGGAGCGGGGAACACTGAAGCTTTCTTT.